What follows are 29 T cell receptor beta chains derived from one specimen sequenced in a study of blood T cell repertoires in COVID-19. Repertoires were generated with immunoSEQ multiplex PCR, while TCRdb's copy carries only in-frame clones and drops some. The sample has roughly 250,000 clones, 79% seen once; the top ten hold 3% to 4%. Source material: peripheral blood. The receptors shown here come from a woman aged 40 to 50 with active or convalescent COVID-19.

The chain uses TRBV12-3 or TRBV12-4 and TRBJ1-2; tentative D call: TRBD1 (6 bases). Between the trimmed V and J ends, which lost 5 bases and 5 bases, there was a span of 12 bases. The CDR3 has 13 amino acids. The CDR3 nucleotides are TGTGCCAGCAGTCAACAGGGACCTTATGGCTACACCTTC. This codes for CASSQQGPYGYTF.

The V call is TRBV3-1 (or the pseudogene TRBV3-2), the J call TRBJ2-3, with 8 nucleotides matching TRBD1. Germline CDR1 LGHDT, CDR2 YNNKEL (reference sequence). The CDR3 has 16 amino acids. Trimming cost V 3 bases and J 1 base; bases outside gene matches: 6. This CDR3 reads CASSHDRGLGTDTQYF. DNA of the CDR3: TGTGCCAGCAGCCACGACAGGGGCCTTGGCACAGATACGCAGTATTTT.

The chain is built from TRBV5-1 and TRBJ2-1; TRBD2 aligns across 9 bases. The CDR3 spans 16 residues. Germline V CDR1 and CDR2: SGHRS, YFSETQ. V shed 1 base, J shed 4 bases, and the junction held 6 bases outside the gene matches. CDR3 sequence (DNA): TGCGCCAGCAGCTTGAGGCTAGCGGGGAGGTACAATGAGCAGTTCTTC. Its protein product is CASSLRLAGRYNEQFF.

The rearrangement joins TRBV5-1 to TRBJ1-2; 9 bases align to TRBD1. The junction had 9 bases not matched to a gene; V was cut back by 1 base and J by 2 bases. Looked up from germline, CDR1 is SGHRS and CDR2 is YFSETQ. The CDR3 contains 17 residues. CDR3 residues: CASSLTGGKVRNYGYTF. As DNA, the CDR3 is TGCGCCAGCAGCTTGACAGGGGGCAAGGTTCGAAACTATGGCTACACCTTC. Variable domain in full (rest from reference TRBV5-1 and TRBJ1-2): KAGVTQTPRYLIKTRGQQVTLSCSPISGHRSVSWYQQTPGQGLQFLFEYFSETQRNKGNFPGRFSGRQFSNSRSEMNVSTLELGDSALYLCASSLTGGKVRNYGYTFGSGTRLTVV.

The chain uses TRBV19 and TRBJ1-5, with TRBD1 matching over 11 bases. This CDR3 is built from 16 residues. Unmatched junction bases numbered 8, after V lost 10 bases and J lost 0 bases. Per the germline V gene, CDR1 is LNHDA and CDR2 is SQIVND (reference sequence). The CDR3 DNA reads as TGTGCCACAACCGGGACAGGGGGGATTAGCAATCAGCCCCAGCATTTT. This gives the protein CATTGTGGISNQPQHF. Full variable domain (remainder filled in from reference TRBV19 and TRBJ1-5): DGGITQSPKYLFRKEGQNVTLSCEQNLNHDAMYWYRQDPGQGLRLIYYSQIVNDFQKGDIAEGYSVSREKKESFPLTVTSAQKNPTAFYLCATTGTGGISNQPQHFGDGTRLSIL.

The chain combines TRBV7-9 with TRBJ1-1; TRBD1 matches at 9 bases. The CDR3 is made up of 15 amino acids. V trimming: 7 bases; J trimming: 2 bases; junction bases outside the gene matches: 8. From germline, CDR1 is SEHNR and CDR2 FQNEAQ (reference sequence). The CDR3 loop reads CASTQRDRANTEAFF. CDR3 coding DNA: TGTGCCAGCACTCAGCGGGACAGGGCAAACACTGAAGCTTTCTTT.

The J gene is TRBJ1-6, the V gene TRBV25-1; D uncertain. The CDR3 loop spans 13 amino acids. The germline gives CDR1 MGHDK, CDR2 SYGVNS. V lost 8 bases and J 5 bases, leaving 10 bases between the germline ends. For the CDR3, the DNA is TGTGCCAGCTCCAGGCAGGATAATTCACCCCTCCACTTT. Translating gives CASSRQDNSPLHF.

This clone has only a few counts. The chain recombines TRBV30 with TRBJ1-2; weak D call: TRBD1 (6 bases). Germline CDR1 reads GTSNPN; CDR2 reads SVGIG (reference sequence). V lost 3 bases and J 4 bases, leaving 9 bases between the germline ends. The CDR3 runs 12 residues. CDR3 DNA sequence: TGTGCCTGGAGGGGAGGGGGCTATGGCTACACCTTC. As protein: CAWRGGGYGYTF.

The rearrangement links TRBV24-1 to TRBJ2-5, with 7 bases aligning to TRBD1. CDR1 KGHDR and CDR2 SFDVKD come from the germline V gene. V was pared by 2 bases and J by 2 bases, with 1 base of the junction left unmatched. This CDR3 has 14 amino acids. CDR3 protein: CATSDWGQQETQYF. The CDR3 DNA follows: TGTGCCACCAGTGATTGGGGACAGCAAGAGACCCAGTACTTC.

V gene TRBV7-2 combines with J gene TRBJ2-2; the D gene is possibly TRBD2 (6 bases). Germline values: CDR1 SGHTA, CDR2 FQGNSA. The CDR3 extends over 15 amino acids. The ends were cut back, 5 bases at V and 0 bases at J, with 10 bases in the middle. This CDR3 is CASSPGGANTGELFF. Written as DNA, the CDR3 is TGTGCCAGCAGCCCCGGGGGAGCGAACACCGGGGAGCTGTTTTTT.

A few counts support this clone. The chain combines TRBV9 with TRBJ1-3; 8 bases are a match to TRBD1. The CDR3 is 17 amino acids. The ends lost 0 bases at V and 1 base at J; junction bases unmatched: 6. Looked up from germline, CDR1 is SGDLS and CDR2 is YYNGEE. The CDR3 reads CASSVDTGGASGNTIYF. DNA of the CDR3: TGTGCCAGCAGCGTAGATACAGGGGGAGCGTCTGGAAACACCATATATTTT.

The genes are TRBV27 and TRBJ1-5; TRBD1 aligns across 8 bases. Trimming at V came to 6 bases and at J to 6 bases, leaving 10 bases not matched to a gene. The CDR3 extends over 15 amino acids. CDR1 MNHEY and CDR2 SMNVEV come from the germline V gene (reference sequence). The CDR3 DNA follows: TGTGCCAGCAGATCCGGTCGGACAGGGATTCAGCCCCAGCATTTT. Residues: CASRSGRTGIQPQHF.

The chain carries TRBV2 and TRBJ1-2; D is unclear. The ends were cut back, 4 bases at V and 5 bases at J, with 8 bases in the middle. The CDR3 covers 12 residues. CDR1 SNHLY and CDR2 FYNNEI come from the germline V gene. The CDR3 sequence: CASSANKYGYTF. CDR3 nucleotides: TGTGCCAGCAGTGCCAACAAGTATGGCTACACCTTC.

The chain recombines TRBV19 with TRBJ1-5, with a possible D match to TRBD1 (5 bases). V was shortened by 3 bases and J by 6 bases, with 12 bases between the two germline ends. Per the germline V gene, CDR1 is LNHDA and CDR2 is SQIVND (reference sequence). This CDR3 has 14 residues. The CDR3 coding sequence is TGTGCCAGTAGTATCCAGGGAAGGGTTCAGCCCCAGCATTTT. The encoded protein is CASSIQGRVQPQHF.

The rearrangement links TRBV10-3 to TRBJ1-2; no clear D. Deletions cut 0 bases from V and 8 bases from J, with 7 bases between. The CDR3 sequence is 12 residues long. Germline assignment: CDR1 ENHRY and CDR2 SYGVKD. The CDR3 spells CAISESTRGYTF. The CDR3 DNA reads TGTGCCATCAGTGAGTCGACAAGGGGCTACACCTTC.

The chain couples TRBV6-5 to TRBJ1-3; D perhaps matches TRBD1 (5 bases). CDR1 and CDR2 (germline): MNHEY, SVGAGI. V was clipped by 8 bases and J by 2 bases, with 10 bases between them. The CDR3 loop spans 13 amino acids. CDR3 DNA sequence: TGTGCCAGCTCCACAGGCCCTGGAAACACCATATATTTT. Its protein is CASSTGPGNTIYF.

The chain uses TRBV6-5 and TRBJ2-2; possibly TRBD1 for D (5 bases). Per the germline V gene, CDR1 is MNHEY and CDR2 is SVGAGI. The CDR3 is made up of 13 amino acids. V dropped 10 bases and J dropped 1 base, with 10 bases sitting between them. The CDR3 coding sequence is TGTGCCACCAAGCAGGGGAACACCGGGGAGCTGTTTTTT. Translated: CATKQGNTGELFF.

The rearrangement links TRBV18 to TRBJ1-4, with D possibly being TRBD1 (6 bases). This CDR3 comprises 17 residues. Per the germline V gene, CDR1 is KGHSH and CDR2 is LQKENI. Trimming took 2 bases from V and 6 from J, leaving 19 bases between them. CDR3: CASSPVTGTPEDEKLFF. CDR3 nucleotide sequence: TGTGCCAGCTCACCAGTGACAGGAACGCCGGAGGATGAAAAACTGTTTTTT. Filled out from reference TRBV18 and TRBJ1-4, the complete variable domain reads NAGVMQNPRHLVRRRGQEARLRCSPMKGHSHVYWYRQLPEEGLKFMVYLQKENIIDESGMPKERFSAEFPKEGPSILRIQQVVRGDSAAYFCASSPVTGTPEDEKLFFGSGTQLSVL.

This sequence joins TRBV4-2 and TRBJ2-1; 8 nucleotides align to TRBD2. J was trimmed by 4 bases and V by 1 base; bases with no gene match: 12. The CDR3 loop spans 18 amino acids. Germline CDR1 reads LGHNA; CDR2 reads YNFKEQ. In nucleotides, the CDR3 is TGTGCCAGCAGCCAAGGTCTTTCGGGCGGGGGGTTTTACAATGAGCAGTTCTTC. This translates into CASSQGLSGGGFYNEQFF.

This CDR3 is CASSLVVLAGGATYNEQFF. The DNA for the CDR3 is TGTGCCAGCAGCTTGGTTGTACTAGCGGGGGGGGCGACCTACAATGAGCAGTTCTTC. V usage is TRBV5-6 and J usage is TRBJ2-1; 13 bases line up with TRBD2. This CDR3 has 19 residues. The junction had 8 bases not matched to a gene; V was cut back by 0 bases and J by 2 bases. Germline V lookup: CDR1 SGHDT, CDR2 YYEEEE. The full variable domain, its missing parts supplied by reference TRBV5-6 and TRBJ2-1, is DAGVTQSPTHLIKTRGQQVTLRCSPKSGHDTVSWYQQALGQGPQFIFQYYEEEERQRGNFPDRFSGHQFPNYSSELNVNALLLGDSALYLCASSLVVLAGGATYNEQFFGPGTRLTVL.

The chain is built from TRBV2 and TRBJ2-3; 8 bases match TRBD1. The ends lost 6 bases at V and 5 bases at J; junction bases unmatched: 10. Germline V CDR1 and CDR2: SNHLY, FYNNEI. CDR3 length: 15 amino acids. DNA of the CDR3: TGTGCCAGCAGAACCCGACCAGGGGGCATAGATACGCAGTATTTT. It translates to CASRTRPGGIDTQYF.

The rearrangement uses TRBV28 and TRBJ2-2; 11 positions agree with TRBD1. CDR1 and CDR2 (germline): MDHEN, SYDVKM. Trimming cost V 8 bases and J 3 bases; bases outside gene matches: 2. This CDR3 contains 14 residues. The CDR3 is CASGTGGYTGELFF. CDR3 nucleotides: TGTGCCAGCGGGACAGGGGGTTACACCGGGGAGCTGTTTTTT.

The table lists this clone with a few counts. The chain has TRBV6-5 and TRBJ2-4; tentative D call: TRBD2 (6 bases). Germline lookup yields CDR1 MNHEY and CDR2 SVGAGI. V lost 6 bases, J lost 0 bases, and 9 bases lay in between. The CDR3 length is 14 residues. The CDR3 loop is CASRAGPAKNIQYF. The CDR3, as DNA: TGTGCCAGCAGGGCGGGACCAGCCAAAAACATTCAGTACTTC.

This clone was detected a few times. CDR3 region: CASSKLRGGTGGQPQHF. DNA of the CDR3: TGTGCCAGTAGTAAGCTGCGGGGGGGGACAGGAGGTCAGCCCCAGCATTTT. The chain combines TRBV19 with TRBJ1-5; 8 bases match TRBD1. Germline trimming cut 4 bases from V and 6 bases from J; bases unmatched to any gene: 14. CDR1 and CDR2 from the germline V gene are LNHDA and SQIVND (reference sequence). This CDR3 is built from 17 residues.

Regarding this clone: The sample has other DNA sequences that encode this CDR3 too. The chain is built from TRBV30 and TRBJ2-7; 12 bases fit TRBD1. Losses at the gene ends were 2 bases for V and 7 bases for J; bases not matched to a gene: 6. CDR1 GTSNPN and CDR2 SVGIG come from the germline V gene (reference sequence). CDR3 length: 14 residues. The CDR3 coding sequence is TGTGCCTGGAGTCCGGGACAGGGGGCCGAAGAGCAGTACTTC. Amino acid sequence: CAWSPGQGAEEQYF.

This rearrangement joins TRBV5-1 to TRBJ2-7, with a possible D match to TRBD2 (7 bases). V was trimmed by 0 bases and J by 5 bases, leaving 21 bases between them. Germline loops: CDR1 SGHRS, CDR2 YFSETQ. This CDR3 has 17 amino acids. The chain's CDR3 is CASSLAMGGRSTHEQYV. In nucleotides, the CDR3 is TGCGCCAGCAGCTTGGCCATGGGGGGGCGCAGTACCCACGAGCAGTACGTC.

The J gene is TRBJ2-1, the V gene TRBV6-5; weak D call: TRBD1 (7 bases). The CDR3 loop spans 15 amino acids. V shed 5 bases and J shed 2 bases, with 13 bases lying between them. The germline V gene encodes CDR1 MNHEY and CDR2 SVGAGI. CDR3 in DNA: TGTGCCAGCAGTCAAACAGGGGAGGCCTACAATGAGCAGTTCTTC. Translation: CASSQTGEAYNEQFF.

The genes are TRBV3-1 (or the pseudogene TRBV3-2) and TRBJ2-5; TRBD2 agrees at 9 bases. The trim removed 1 base at V and 7 bases at J, leaving 10 bases unmatched. Germline V lookup: CDR1 LGHDT, CDR2 YNNKEL (reference sequence). The CDR3 sequence is 16 residues long. CDR3 nucleotide sequence: TGTGCCAGCAGCCAAGGGCCTAGCGGGGCGATGGGGACCCAGTACTTC. Protein sequence: CASSQGPSGAMGTQYF.

The chain couples TRBV7-3 to TRBJ2-2; D possibly corresponds to TRBD1 (5 bases). Trimming left V 2 bases short and J 3 bases short, with 7 bases between. Germline values: CDR1 SGHTA, CDR2 FQGTGA. This CDR3 region has 14 residues. CDR3 sequence: CASSLARDTGELFF. The CDR3 DNA is TGTGCCAGCAGCTTAGCCAGGGACACCGGGGAGCTGTTTTTT. Filled out from reference TRBV7-3 and TRBJ2-2, the complete variable domain reads GAGVSQTPSNKVTEKGKYVELRCDPISGHTALYWYRQSLGQGPEFLIYFQGTGAADDSGLPNDRFFAVRPEGSVSTLKIQRTERGDSAVYLCASSLARDTGELFFGEGSRLTVL.